Listed here are 6 T cell receptor beta chains from one sample, sequenced in a study of CDR3 diversity in severe acne. A single record per CDR3 protein comes from TCRdb applying MiXCR to the PCR reads. The sample consists of around 85,000 distinct CDR3 sequences, 45% to 50% of them appearing once. The sequenced sample consisted of blood. The receptors were gathered from a male donor with severe acne vulgaris.

This clonotype was seen just once. J is TRBJ2-2 and V is TRBV18; D may match TRBD1 or TRBD2 (5 bases each). The CDR3 loop spans 16 amino acids. V was trimmed by 2 bases and J by 2 bases, leaving 12 bases between them. Germline values: CDR1 KGHSH, CDR2 LQKENI. CDR3 in DNA: TGTGCCAGCTCACCAAGCGTTGGGGGAAACACCGGGGAGCTGTTTTTT. Amino acids: CASSPSVGGNTGELFF.

This clonotype has more than one count but fewer than ten. The CDR3 sequence: CASSVSGNQPQHF. Written as DNA, the CDR3 is TGTGCCAGCAGCGTTTCCGGCAATCAGCCCCAGCATTTT. This chain links TRBV9 with TRBJ1-5; D not certain. Germline loops: CDR1 SGDLS, CDR2 YYNGEE. CDR3 length: 13 residues. With 2 bases removed from V and 2 bases from J, the gap between germline ends came to 5 bases. The full variable domain, its missing parts supplied by reference TRBV9 and TRBJ1-5, is DSGVTQTPKHLITATGQRVTLRCSPRSGDLSVYWYQQSLDQGLQFLIQYYNGEERAKGNILERFSAQQFPDLHSELNLSSLELGDSALYFCASSVSGNQPQHFGDGTRLSIL.

This clonotype was seen many times. V usage is TRBV11-2 and J usage is TRBJ2-5, with D uncertain. CDR3 length: 11 amino acids. V was cut by 3 bases and J by 2 bases, with 1 base left in between. From germline, CDR1 is SGHAT and CDR2 FQNNGV. The CDR3 reads CASSFQETQYF. Written as DNA, the CDR3 is TGTGCCAGCAGCTTTCAAGAGACCCAGTACTTC.

This clonotype was seen many times. The chain has TRBV5-1 and TRBJ1-1, with 7 bases aligning to TRBD1. In germline, CDR1 is SGHRS, CDR2 YFSETQ. V lost 0 bases and J lost 1; bases outside the gene matches: 3. This CDR3 comprises 15 residues. The chain's CDR3 is CASSLGPGGNTEAFF. DNA of the CDR3: TGCGCCAGCAGCTTGGGGCCAGGGGGGAACACTGAAGCTTTCTTT.

This chain connects TRBV5-1 to TRBJ2-1; the D gene could be TRBD1 or TRBD2 (6 bases each). V was shortened by 0 bases and J by 1 base, with 11 bases between the two germline ends. There are 16 residues in the CDR3. The germline CDR1 and CDR2 sequences are SGHRS and YFSETQ. This CDR3 is CASSLGGAGSYNEQFF. The CDR3 DNA sequence: TGCGCCAGCAGCTTGGGGGGGGCAGGGTCCTACAATGAGCAGTTCTTC.

The chain recombines TRBV28 with TRBJ1-2, with D tentatively TRBD1 (5 bases). V gave up 6 bases and J gave up 8 bases, with 16 bases separating them. Per the germline V gene, CDR1 is MDHEN and CDR2 is SYDVKM. This CDR3 is 13 amino acids long. CDR3 residues: CASRVGSGRGYTF. The CDR3 nucleotides are TGTGCCAGCAGGGTAGGGTCGGGACGGGGCTACACCTTC.